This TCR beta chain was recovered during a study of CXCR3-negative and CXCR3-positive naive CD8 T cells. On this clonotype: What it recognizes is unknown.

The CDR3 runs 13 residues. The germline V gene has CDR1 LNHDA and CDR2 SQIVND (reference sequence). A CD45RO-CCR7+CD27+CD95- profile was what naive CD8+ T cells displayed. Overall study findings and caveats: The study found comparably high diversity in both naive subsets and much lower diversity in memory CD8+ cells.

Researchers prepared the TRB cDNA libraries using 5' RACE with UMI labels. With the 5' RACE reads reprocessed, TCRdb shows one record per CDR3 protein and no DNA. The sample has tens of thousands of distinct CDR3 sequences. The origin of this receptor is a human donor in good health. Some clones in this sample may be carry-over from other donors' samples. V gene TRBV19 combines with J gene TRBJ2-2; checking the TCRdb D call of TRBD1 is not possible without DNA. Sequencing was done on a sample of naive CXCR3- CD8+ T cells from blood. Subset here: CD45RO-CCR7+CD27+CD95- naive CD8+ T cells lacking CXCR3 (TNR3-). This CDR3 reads CASSGGGTGELFF.